This T cell receptor beta chain is drawn from a study of siplizumab effects on memory and regulatory T cells. With respect to this clone: The antigen is not known.

This CDR3 is built from 14 residues. V lost 0 bases and J 12 bases, leaving 17 bases between the germline ends. The V gene's germline CDR1 is MNHEY and CDR2 SVGAGI. This table comes from immunoSEQ multiplex PCR, and its TCRdb copy is limited to in-frame clones, with some not included. The table records around 110,000 clones, about 94% of them present only once. Study-wide findings and caveats: In roughly 75-97% of proliferating CD4+ or CD8+ clones, a naive or memory phenotype could not be assigned. The authors mapped only a minor fraction of alloreactive clones to unstimulated subsets. Memory cells seemed less diverse than naive T cells, which also seemed major contributors to the alloresponse.

The source is a human donor in good health. Source material: non-Treg CD4+ T cells sorted from blood. This sequence joins TRBV6-5 and TRBJ1-2; D is possibly TRBD1 (5 bases). The CDR3 region has the DNA TGTGCCAGCAGTTACTCACTCAGCGGGGGGGTAAACACCTTC. As protein: CASSYSLSGGVNTF.